The present T cell receptor beta chain was sequenced within a study of identical twins. Comment on this clonotype: Its antigen is not known.

J lost 10 bases, V lost 1 base, and 7 bases had no gene match. Germline-derived CDR1 and CDR2 are SEHNR and FQNEAQ (reference sequence). The CDR3 covers 14 residues. One entry per CDR3 protein results from TCRdb running MiXCR on the 5' RACE reads. Among about 190,000 distinct CDR3 sequences listed, around a sixth were seen once. General study results and limits: Out-of-frame beta sequences exhibited a weaker degree of excess twin sharing. A lower insertion count was a feature of abundant cord blood beta clonotypes, with no such feature in memory repertoires.

In addition, the sample was reused for a study of T cells expressing NK-cell markers.

The sequenced sample was CD8+ T cells sorted from blood. The source is a woman aged 18-29 years in good health. The chain employs TRBV7-9 and TRBJ2-1, with 7 bases matching TRBD2. The CDR3 here is CASSLGGSGPEQFF. CDR3 nucleotides: TGTGCCAGCAGCTTAGGTGGTAGCGGGCCCGAGCAGTTCTTC.